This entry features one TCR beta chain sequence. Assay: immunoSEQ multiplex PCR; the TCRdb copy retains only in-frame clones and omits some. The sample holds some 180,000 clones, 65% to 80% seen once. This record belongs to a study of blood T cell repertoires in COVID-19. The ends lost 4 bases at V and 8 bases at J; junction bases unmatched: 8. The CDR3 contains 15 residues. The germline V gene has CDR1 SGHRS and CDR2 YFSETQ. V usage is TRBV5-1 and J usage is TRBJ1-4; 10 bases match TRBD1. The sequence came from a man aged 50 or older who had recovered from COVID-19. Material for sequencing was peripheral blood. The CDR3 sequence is CASSATGGREEKLFF. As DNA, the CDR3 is TGCGCCAGCAGCGCGACAGGGGGCAGAGAGGAAAAACTGTTTTTT.